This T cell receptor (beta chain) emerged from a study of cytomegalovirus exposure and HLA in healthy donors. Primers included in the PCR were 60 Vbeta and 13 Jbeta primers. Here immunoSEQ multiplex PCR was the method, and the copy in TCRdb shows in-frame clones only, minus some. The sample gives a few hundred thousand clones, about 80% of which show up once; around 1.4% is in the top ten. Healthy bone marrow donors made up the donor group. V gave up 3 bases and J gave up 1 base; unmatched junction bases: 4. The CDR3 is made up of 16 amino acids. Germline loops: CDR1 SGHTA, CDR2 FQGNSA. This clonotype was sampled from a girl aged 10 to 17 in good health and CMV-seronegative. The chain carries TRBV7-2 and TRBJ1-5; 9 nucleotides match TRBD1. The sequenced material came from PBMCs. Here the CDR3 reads CASSLGDRVSNQPQHF. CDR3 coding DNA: TGTGCCAGCAGCTTGGGGGACAGGGTCAGCAATCAGCCCCAGCATTTT. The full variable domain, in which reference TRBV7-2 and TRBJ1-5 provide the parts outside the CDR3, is GAGVSQSPSNKVTEKGKDVELRCDPISGHTALYWYRQSLGQGLEFLIYFQGNSAPDKSGLPSDRFSAERTGGSVSTLTIQRTQQEDSAVYLCASSLGDRVSNQPQHFGDGTRLSIL.